These T cell receptor beta chains were read from a single sample in a study of blood T cell repertoires in COVID-19. The table came from immunoSEQ multiplex PCR; TCRdb's copy has only in-frame clones and leaves some out. The profile shows fewer than 200,000 clones, 76% of them singletons. Material for sequencing was peripheral blood. These receptors all come from a woman older than 75 with acute or convalescent COVID-19. Each CDR3 is given with its conserved first and last residue. D genes are given only for firm matches. Not all rows give a size; the values are once, few, many and, for expanded clones, a class.

j_call | clone_size | d_call | v_call | cdr3_nt | cdr3_aa
TRBJ2-2 | . | TRBD1 | TRBV5-5 | TGTGCCAGCAGCTTCAGGGGCGACAGGGCACTAAACACCGGGGAGCTGTTTTTT | CASSFRGDRALNTGELFF
TRBJ2-2 | . | . | TRBV7-8 | TGTGCCAGCAGCTTAGCTGGGGTCGCGGGTGCCGGGGAGCTGTTTTTT | CASSLAGVAGAGELFF
TRBJ1-3 | . | . | TRBV18 | TGTGCCAGCTCACCTGACAGCTCTGGAAACACCATATATTTT | CASSPDSSGNTIYF
TRBJ1-2 | few | TRBD1 | TRBV7-2 | TGTGCCAGCATCCTGGGTCAGACAGGGGACTATGGCTACACCTTC | CASILGQTGDYGYTF
TRBJ1-1 | . | . | TRBV5-1 | TGCGCCAGCAGCTTGGCGGAGGGCCCCGGGTCTTTGGAAGCTTTCTTT | CASSLAEGPGSLEAFF
TRBJ2-1 | . | TRBD1 | TRBV5-1 | TGCGCCAGCAGCTTGGTTGCCGGGACAGGTCAGTACAATGAGCAGTTCTTC | CASSLVAGTGQYNEQFF
TRBJ1-1 | . | TRBD1 | TRBV30 | TGTGCCTGGAGTATAGGCGACAGGGAGAACACTGAAGCTTTCTTT | CAWSIGDRENTEAFF
TRBJ1-1 | once | . | TRBV6-4 | TGTGCCAGCAGTGATTTCCAGGGCACTGAAGCTTTCTTT | CASSDFQGTEAFF
TRBJ1-1 | few | . | TRBV7-8 | TGTGCCAGCAGCCGAGACAGCACTGAAGCTTTCTTT | CASSRDSTEAFF
TRBJ1-4 | . | . | TRBV2 | TGTGCCAGCAGTGAATCCACATTCAGTGAAAAACTGTTTTTT | CASSESTFSEKLFF
TRBJ2-1 | few | TRBD1 | TRBV7-2 | TGTGCCAGCAGCTTAGTGGGGACAGGGTACAATGAGCAGTTCTTC | CASSLVGTGYNEQFF
TRBJ2-3 | . | TRBD2 | TRBV2 | TGTGCCAGCCCCCTAGCGGGGCCACATAGCACAGATACGCAGTATTTT | CASPLAGPHSTDTQYF
TRBJ2-2 | . | TRBD1 | TRBV19 | TGTGCCAGTAGATCACAGGGGTCCACCGGGGAGCTGTTTTTT | CASRSQGSTGELFF
TRBJ1-2 | . | . | TRBV19 | TGTGCCAGTAGTATGGGGGGGGACTATGGCTACACCTTC | CASSMGGDYGYTF
TRBJ1-2 | . | TRBD1 | TRBV6-5 | TGTGCCAGCAGAGGGGACAGGGGAACGGATGGCTACACCTTC | CASRGDRGTDGYTF
TRBJ2-5 | . | TRBD2 | TRBV5-1 | TGCGCCAGCAGCTTGGCCGCTAGCGGGGGCGAGACCCAGTACTTC | CASSLAASGGETQYF
TRBJ1-6 | . | TRBD1 | TRBV2 | TGTGCCAGCGGGTTCGGGACAGGGGTTAATTCACCCCTCCACTTT | CASGFGTGVNSPLHF
TRBJ2-3 | . | TRBD2 | TRBV6-1 | TGTGCCAGCAGTGAAGGGGCTAGCGGGAGCACAGATACGCAGTATTTT | CASSEGASGSTDTQYF
TRBJ2-1 | many | TRBD1 | TRBV5-6 | TGTGCCAGCAGCCGTTGGGGACAGGGCCTTCTCAATGAGCAGTTCTTC | CASSRWGQGLLNEQFF
TRBJ2-6 | once | TRBD1 | TRBV5-8 | TGTGCCAGCAGCCCCCCTCTGGACAGGGTCATTTCTGGGGCCAACGTCCTGACTTTC | CASSPPLDRVISGANVLTF
TRBJ1-1 | once | . | TRBV19 | TGTGCCAGTAATTGGCACCCGAACACTGAAGCTTTCTTT | CASNWHPNTEAFF
TRBJ1-5 | once | . | TRBV18 | TGTGCCAGCTCATACACCGAGGGCGGGATATCAGGCCAGCCCCAGCATTTT | CASSYTEGGISGQPQHF
TRBJ1-2 | few | . | TRBV7-2 | TGTGCCAGCAGCTTAGGCAGGGGCAGGTGGGAGTATGGCTACACCTTC | CASSLGRGRWEYGYTF
TRBJ1-2 | . | . | TRBV19 | TGTGCCAGTAGTATACATGGCAGGCTCTATGGCTACACCTTC | CASSIHGRLYGYTF
TRBJ2-7 | . | . | TRBV25-1 | TGTGCCAGCAGCGGACAATCGAGTGGCGAGCAGTACTTC | CASSGQSSGEQYF
TRBJ1-1 | . | . | TRBV30 | TGTGCCTGGAGAACGGGGAGTATGAACACTGAAGCTTTCTTT | CAWRTGSMNTEAFF
TRBJ2-2 | . | . | TRBV27 | TGTGCCAGCAGTTTACGTCGGGGGAACACCGGGGAGCTGTTTTTT | CASSLRRGNTGELFF
TRBJ2-7 | . | . | TRBV5-1 | TGCGCCAGCAGCCGCAGTGGGTTCCAGGGCAGCGAGCAGTACTTC | CASSRSGFQGSEQYF
TRBJ1-3 | . | . | TRBV14 | TGTGCCAGCAGCCGAGGAGGAACAGTCGGAAACACCATATATTTT | CASSRGGTVGNTIYF
TRBJ2-5 | . | TRBD1 | TRBV10-3 | TGTGCCATCAGGCAGGGGGTTGGGGAGACCCAGTACTTC | CAIRQGVGETQYF
TRBJ2-5 | . | . | TRBV6-5 | TGTGCCAGCAGTTTTCAGTACCAAGAGACCCAGTACTTC | CASSFQYQETQYF
TRBJ1-2 | . | . | TRBV25-1 | TGTGCCAGCAGCGACAGCATCCCCGGCTACACCTTC | CASSDSIPGYTF
TRBJ2-1 | few | TRBD2 | TRBV5-1 | TGCGCCAGCAGCCTGGGGGGGAGCGGGAGCTCCAATGAGCAGTTCTTC | CASSLGGSGSSNEQFF
TRBJ1-2 | few | . | TRBV11-2 | TGTGCCAGCAGCTCCGCCCTGGGGGGCTATGGCTACACCTTC | CASSSALGGYGYTF
TRBJ1-1 | . | . | TRBV29-1 | TGCAGCGTTGTCGACCAGACACACACTGAAGCTTTCTTT | CSVVDQTHTEAFF
TRBJ2-2 | few | . | TRBV11-2 | TGTGCCAGTAGGGGCTCTCCCGGGGAGCTGTTTTTT | CASRGSPGELFF
TRBJ2-5 | . | TRBD1 | TRBV10-2 | TGCGCCAGCAGCTGGACAGGGAGTGACCAGTACTTC | CASSWTGSDQYF
TRBJ1-2 | . | TRBD1 | TRBV7-8 | TGTGCCAGCAGCTTAGCCCGAAGCGGGACAGGGGGCCAGGTCAATGGCTACACCTTC | CASSLARSGTGGQVNGYTF
TRBJ1-5 | . | . | TRBV15 | TGTGCCACCAGCAGAGTTGCCAGGGATCAGCCCCAGCATTTT | CATSRVARDQPQHF
TRBJ1-1 | . | . | TRBV30 | TGTGCCTCAAGGCGGGCAGCCGAAGGGGCTTTCTTT | CASRRAAEGAFF
TRBJ1-5 | many | . | TRBV10-3 | TGTGCCATCAGTGAGCAGAATCAGCCCCAGCATTTT | CAISEQNQPQHF
TRBJ2-1 | . | TRBD1 | TRBV7-6 | TGTGCCAGCAGCTTCATCGACGGGACAGGGGGGAACAATGAGCAGTTCTTC | CASSFIDGTGGNNEQFF
TRBJ1-3 | . | TRBD1 | TRBV2 | TGTGCCAGCAGTACCGACAGGGCCGGATCTGGAAACACCATATATTTT | CASSTDRAGSGNTIYF